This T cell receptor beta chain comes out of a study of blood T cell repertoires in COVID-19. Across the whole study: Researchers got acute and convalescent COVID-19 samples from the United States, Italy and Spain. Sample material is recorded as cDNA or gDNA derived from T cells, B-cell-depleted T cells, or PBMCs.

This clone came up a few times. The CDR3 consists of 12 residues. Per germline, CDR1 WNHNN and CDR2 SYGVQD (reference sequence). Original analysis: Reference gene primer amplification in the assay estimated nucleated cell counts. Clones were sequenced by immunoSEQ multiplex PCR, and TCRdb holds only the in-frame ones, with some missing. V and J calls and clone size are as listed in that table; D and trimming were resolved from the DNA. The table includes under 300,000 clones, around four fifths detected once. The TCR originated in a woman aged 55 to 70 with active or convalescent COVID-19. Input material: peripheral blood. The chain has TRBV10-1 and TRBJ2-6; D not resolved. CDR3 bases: TGCGCAGCCCCGTCTGGGGCCAACGTCCTGACTTTC. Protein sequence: CAAPSGANVLTF.